A single sample gave rise to the 5 T cell receptor beta chains below, sequenced in a study of CXCR3-negative and CXCR3-positive naive CD8 T cells. Study-wide results and caveats: Hydrophobicity of TRB CDR3s was greater in CXCR3-positive naive cells than in CXCR3-negative naive cells.

The study made its TRB cDNA libraries by 5' RACE, adding UMI labels. TCRdb re-called the 5' RACE reads, yielding one record per CDR3 amino acid sequence without DNA. Its listing shows 90,000 to 150,000 distinct CDR3 sequences. These TCRs are of unknown antigen specificity. Input material: naive CXCR3+ CD8+ T cells from blood. Subset meaning: CD45RO-CCR7+CD27+CD95- naive CD8+ T cells expressing CXCR3 (TNR3+). These receptor sequences come from a human donor in good health. Some clones in this sample may be carry-over from other donors' samples.

The V and J genes are TRBV20-1 and TRBJ1-2; TCRdb picks TRBD1, but there is no DNA to check that call. Germline CDR1 and CDR2: DFQATT and SNEGSKA (reference sequence). The CDR3 spans 12 residues. The CDR3 sequence: CSARQGAKGYTF.

This chain joins TRBV21-1 and TRBJ2-1. TRBV21-1 is an annotated pseudogene. This CDR3 is built from 13 residues. The CDR3: CASSKDNYNEQFF.

The CDR3 protein is CASSLNGLLQETQYF. The chain carries TRBV7-6 and TRBJ2-5; TCRdb names TRBD2, which stays unverified in the absence of DNA. This CDR3 is built from 15 residues. Germline V CDR1 and CDR2: SGHVS, FNYEAQ.

V usage is TRBV5-1 and J usage is TRBJ2-1. Germline V lookup: CDR1 SGHRS, CDR2 YFSETQ. This CDR3 spans 16 amino acids. The chain's CDR3 is CASSLASGSSYNEQFF.

The chain uses TRBV28 and TRBJ2-1; TCRdb proposes TRBD2, but this gene call is untestable without DNA. This CDR3 spans 14 amino acids. Germline CDR1 MDHEN, CDR2 SYDVKM. The CDR3 here is CASSFSPYGDEQFF.